These 16 T cell receptor beta chains were sequenced from one sample in a study of TIL therapy for anti-PD-1-resistant metastatic lung cancer. Time point: pre-treatment sample, taken before nivolumab and TIL therapy. Sequencing used immunoSEQ v3. Generated by immunoSEQ multiplex PCR, the TCRdb table keeps only in-frame clones and is missing some. The sample records some 16,000 clones, 70% to 80% being singletons. Sequencing was performed on blood, taken at baseline. The receptors were gathered from a person between 25 and 80 years old with non-small cell lung cancer.

The gene calls are TRBV5-6 and TRBJ2-4; 10 nucleotides agree with TRBD2. From germline, CDR1 is SGHDT and CDR2 YYEEEE. The CDR3 totals 15 residues. V trimming: 4 bases; J trimming: 6 bases; junction bases outside the gene matches: 7. The chain's CDR3 is CASSPGLAYLNIQYF. For the CDR3, the DNA is TGTGCCAGCAGCCCGGGACTAGCGTACCTAAACATTCAGTACTTC.

J is TRBJ2-7 and V is TRBV10-3; D not resolved. CDR3 length equals 14 residues. Germline V lookup: CDR1 ENHRY, CDR2 SYGVKD. The germline V and J ends were trimmed by 10 bases and 3 bases, with 19 bases remaining between them. The CDR3 loop reads CASSPAATDYEQYF. CDR3 DNA sequence: TGTGCCAGCAGCCCTGCGGCTACTGACTACGAGCAGTACTTC.

This clone has only a few counts. The chain employs TRBV19 and TRBJ2-7; D possibly corresponds to TRBD1 (6 bases). Trimming removed 4 bases at V and 1 base at J, with 23 bases between. The CDR3 spans 18 residues. Germline CDR1 reads LNHDA; CDR2 reads SQIVND (reference sequence). The CDR3 DNA is TGTGCCAGTAGTACCGTGGTATTTCTGGGGGCGAATTCCTACGAGCAGTACTTC. Amino acids: CASSTVVFLGANSYEQYF.

This chain connects TRBV13 to TRBJ2-7; 7 nucleotides align to TRBD2. The V gene's germline CDR1 is PRHDT and CDR2 FYEKMQ (reference sequence). CDR3 length: 18 residues. With 5 bases clipped from V and 2 bases from J, the junction kept 18 bases outside the gene matches. In DNA form, the CDR3 reads TGTGCCAGCAGCCGGTGGTATAGCGGTTTGGGGGGGACCTACGAGCAGTACTTC. Its translation is CASSRWYSGLGGTYEQYF.

This sequence joins TRBV11-3 and TRBJ2-1; the D gene is possibly TRBD2 (6 bases). CDR3 length: 16 amino acids. Germline assignment: CDR1 SGHNT and CDR2 YENEEA. V lost 5 bases to trimming and J lost 3 bases, with 17 bases between them. CDR3 residues: CASSPRRSGLYNEQFF. As DNA, the CDR3 is TGTGCCAGCAGCCCCCGTAGGAGCGGGCTCTACAATGAGCAGTTCTTC.

The chain carries TRBV9 and TRBJ2-1; D may correspond to TRBD1 or TRBD2 (6 bases each). CDR3 length equals 15 residues. CDR1 and CDR2 from the germline V gene are SGDLS and YYNGEE. The germline V and J ends were trimmed by 0 bases and 10 bases, with 17 bases remaining between them. The CDR3 loop is CASSVVDVRGGEQFF. The CDR3 DNA reads TGTGCCAGCAGCGTAGTTGACGTCAGGGGAGGCGAGCAGTTCTTC.

The table lists this clone with a few counts. The rearrangement uses TRBV7-6 and TRBJ1-6; 7 bases are shared with TRBD1. V lost 4 bases to trimming and J lost 14 bases; unmatched junction nucleotides: 8. Germline CDR1 reads SGHVS; CDR2 reads FNYEAQ. This CDR3 has 13 residues. This chain's CDR3 is CASSSTTGNTLHF. Written as DNA, the CDR3 is TGTGCCAGCAGCTCGACGACAGGGAACACCCTCCACTTT.

Only a few counts were recorded for this clone. This chain connects TRBV10-3 to TRBJ2-5; possible D gene TRBD2, 5 bases. This CDR3 contains 12 residues. Germline-derived CDR1 and CDR2 are ENHRY and SYGVKD. The germline V and J ends were trimmed by 0 bases and 10 bases, with 9 bases remaining between them. This CDR3 is CAISESEGSQYF. The CDR3 DNA sequence: TGTGCCATCAGTGAGTCGGAAGGGAGCCAGTACTTC.

This clone occurred a few times. The chain joins TRBV19 to TRBJ1-1; perhaps TRBD1 as D (5 bases). V was shortened by 5 bases and J by 5 bases, with 15 bases between the two germline ends. This CDR3 is 14 amino acids long. CDR1 is LNHDA, CDR2 SQIVND, per germline (reference sequence). This CDR3 reads CASSVRDGWTEAFF. Here the CDR3 DNA reads TGTGCCAGTAGTGTCAGGGACGGTTGGACTGAAGCTTTCTTT.

The chain joins TRBV9 to TRBJ2-1; D could derive from TRBD1 or TRBD2 (5 bases each). V was pared by 3 bases and J by 2 bases, with 27 bases between. This CDR3 has 20 residues. Germline V CDR1 and CDR2: SGDLS, YYNGEE. As DNA, the CDR3 is TGTGCCAGCAGCGCCAGAGGGACGCCTGAACTAAACGCGGCCTACAATGAGCAGTTCTTC. It yields the protein CASSARGTPELNAAYNEQFF.

The V gene is TRBV4-2, the J gene TRBJ1-6, with no clear D. Germline CDR1 LGHNA, CDR2 YNFKEQ. This CDR3 has 13 residues. V lost 0 bases and J lost 14, with 11 bases in between. The CDR3: CASSQDNLSALHF. The CDR3 DNA reads as TGTGCCAGCAGCCAAGATAACCTCTCGGCCCTCCACTTT.

The CDR3 DNA follows: TGTGCCAGCAGCTTAGCACCTTTGGGGGGGGGCACCTACGAGCAGTACTTC. This codes for CASSLAPLGGGTYEQYF. The rearrangement joins TRBV7-6 to TRBJ2-7, with TRBD2 as a possible D gene (7 bases). The V and J ends lost 0 bases and 2 bases respectively, with 17 bases between them. Germline V gene data show CDR1 as SGHVS and CDR2 as FNYEAQ. CDR3 length equals 17 residues. Full variable domain (outside the CDR3, taken from reference TRBV7-6 and TRBJ2-7): GAGVSQSPRYKVTKRGQDVALRCDPISGHVSLYWYRQALGQGPEFLTYFNYEAQQDKSGLPNDRFSAERPEGSISTLTIQRTEQRDSAMYRCASSLAPLGGGTYEQYFGPGTRLTVT.

The genes are TRBV29-1 and TRBJ1-2, with 9 bases matching TRBD1. Unmatched junction bases numbered 3, after V lost 7 bases and J lost 3 bases. The CDR3 spans 12 residues. Germline lookup yields CDR1 SQVTM and CDR2 ANQGSEA. The CDR3 reads CSGGQGDYGYTF. As DNA, the CDR3 is TGCAGCGGGGGACAGGGCGACTATGGCTACACCTTC.

V usage is TRBV11-2 and J usage is TRBJ1-3, with D possibly matching TRBD1 (5 bases). The CDR3 sequence is 14 residues long. V lost 3 bases, J lost 7 bases, and 13 bases lay in between. In germline, CDR1 is SGHAT, CDR2 FQNNGV. Written as DNA, the CDR3 is TGTGCCAGCAGCTTGGGACTGCTCCGGAACACCATATATTTT. Translated: CASSLGLLRNTIYF.

The chain carries TRBV6-1 and TRBJ1-1; D possibly corresponds to TRBD1 (5 bases). The V and J ends lost 7 bases and 4 bases respectively, with 16 bases between them. CDR1 and CDR2 (germline): MNHNS, SASEGT. This CDR3 comprises 14 residues. CDR3 loop: CASKAGGRGTEAFF. CDR3 nucleotide sequence: TGTGCCAGCAAGGCTGGGGGTAGAGGCACTGAAGCTTTCTTT.

V is TRBV19 and J is TRBJ1-2; the D is unclear. The germline gives CDR1 LNHDA, CDR2 SQIVND (reference sequence). CDR3 length: 14 residues. V was pared by 7 bases and J by 0 bases, with 12 bases between. The CDR3 spells CASTFGSPNYGYTF. The CDR3 DNA follows: TGTGCCAGTACCTTCGGGTCTCCTAACTATGGCTACACCTTC.